Following are 18 T cell receptor beta chains from one sample sequenced in a study of blood T cell repertoires in COVID-19. Profiled with immunoSEQ multiplex PCR; TCRdb holds only in-frame clones, not every one. This table has over 25,000 clones, 90% appearing once. The sequenced material came from peripheral blood. These receptors were obtained from a man between 65 and 79 years old with active or convalescent COVID-19.

Worth noting for this clone: The same CDR3 is also encoded by other DNA sequences in this sample. V and J are TRBV3-1 (or the pseudogene TRBV3-2) and TRBJ1-3; maybe TRBD1 (5 bases). V dropped 0 bases and J dropped 2 bases, with 8 bases sitting between them. The CDR3 spans 15 residues. Germline-derived CDR1 and CDR2 are LGHDT and YNNKEL (reference sequence). The CDR3 DNA follows: TGTGCCAGCAGCCAAGATCCGGGGGCTGGAAACACCATATATTTT. Translated: CASSQDPGAGNTIYF.

This clone was detected once. V usage is TRBV3-1 (or the pseudogene TRBV3-2) and J usage is TRBJ2-2; D perhaps matches TRBD2 (7 bases). The CDR3 sequence is 16 residues long. Between the trimmed V and J ends, which lost 1 base and 7 bases, there was a span of 16 bases. Germline V lookup: CDR1 LGHDT, CDR2 YNNKEL (reference sequence). CDR3 sequence reads: CASSQAGGGLVGELFF. DNA of the CDR3: TGTGCCAGCAGCCAAGCGGGCGGGGGCCTTGTCGGGGAGCTGTTTTTT.

V and J are TRBV19 and TRBJ1-5; 9 positions agree with TRBD1. The CDR3 runs 15 residues. Unmatched junction bases numbered 11, after V lost 5 bases and J lost 9 bases. Germline CDR1 is LNHDA and CDR2 is SQIVND (reference sequence). CDR3 nucleotide sequence: TGTGCCAGTAGTGACATGGGACAGGGCCATCGGCCCCAGCATTTT. Its translation: CASSDMGQGHRPQHF.

The chain links TRBV6-5 to TRBJ1-6, with D possibly being TRBD1 (6 bases). V was trimmed by 2 bases and J by 8 bases, leaving 16 bases between them. The CDR3 is 16 amino acids. Germline CDR1 is MNHEY and CDR2 is SVGAGI. Written as DNA, the CDR3 is TGTGCCAGCAGTTACACATCCGGACAGAGGGATTCACCCCTCCACTTT. Its protein product is CASSYTSGQRDSPLHF.

The CDR3 loop is CASSIGVGDTEAFF. Written as DNA, the CDR3 is TGTGCCAGTAGTATTGGGGTGGGAGACACTGAAGCTTTCTTT. The V and J genes are TRBV19 and TRBJ1-1; no firm D call. Germline assignment: CDR1 LNHDA and CDR2 SQIVND (reference sequence). This CDR3 comprises 14 residues. Trimming pared 3 bases from V and 3 bases from J, leaving 11 bases between.

This sequence joins TRBV4-1 and TRBJ1-4; TRBD1 matches at 9 bases. Unmatched junction bases numbered 6, after V lost 0 bases and J lost 4 bases. The CDR3 runs 17 residues. The V gene's germline CDR1 is MGHRA and CDR2 YSYEKL. In DNA, the CDR3 is TGCGCCAGCAGCCAAGATCTCGGACAGGGGATTAATGAAAAACTGTTTTTT. It encodes CASSQDLGQGINEKLFF.

The sample holds one count of this clone. This sequence joins TRBV6-4 and TRBJ2-1, with 9 bases matching TRBD1. Germline-derived CDR1 and CDR2 are MRHNA and SNTAGT. The CDR3 covers 15 residues. Trimming at V came to 2 bases and at J to 10 bases, leaving 9 bases not matched to a gene. CDR3 protein: CASSDTRDRDQEQFF. DNA of the CDR3: TGTGCCAGCAGTGACACCCGGGACAGGGACCAAGAGCAGTTCTTC.

This chain links TRBV6-1 with TRBJ1-5; D is unresolved. Germline CDR1 reads MNHNS; CDR2 reads SASEGT. Trimming shortened V by 2 bases and J by 1 base, and 15 bases separated the two germline ends. The CDR3 consists of 17 residues. In DNA, the CDR3 is TGTGCCAGCAGTGAACGCGGAGGGATGGGGAGCAATCAGCCCCAGCATTTT. Translating it yields CASSERGGMGSNQPQHF.

CDR3 amino acids: CASSQGQGGNSPLHF. The CDR3 DNA reads as TGTGCCAGCAGCCAGGGACAGGGAGGGAATTCACCCCTCCACTTT. This chain uses TRBV5-8 with TRBJ1-6; TRBD1 matches 9 bases. Germline V gene lookup returns CDR1 SGHTS and CDR2 YDEGEE. Trimming cost V 4 bases and J 7 bases; bases outside gene matches: 6. This CDR3 has 15 residues.

The rearrangement joins TRBV6-6 to TRBJ1-2, with D perhaps matching TRBD1 (6 bases). V was pared by 7 bases and J by 4 bases, with 13 bases between. This CDR3 is 13 amino acids long. CDR1 and CDR2 (germline): MNHNY, SVGAGI (reference sequence). The CDR3 sequence is CASTPGQGYGYTF. The CDR3 DNA is TGTGCCAGCACCCCGGGACAAGGCTATGGCTACACCTTC.

V gene TRBV5-8 combines with J gene TRBJ1-4; possible D gene TRBD1, 5 bases. Germline CDR1 and CDR2: SGHTS and YDEGEE. The germline V and J ends were trimmed by 0 bases and 8 bases, with 11 bases remaining between them. CDR3 size: 14 residues. CDR3 in DNA: TGTGCCAGCAGCTTGGGGGGCCCCGGAGAAAAACTGTTTTTT. It codes for CASSLGGPGEKLFF.

CDR3 nucleotide sequence: TGTGCCAGCAGAAACCAGGGAAACACTGAAGCTTTCTTT. Encoded protein: CASRNQGNTEAFF. The chain employs TRBV12-3 or TRBV12-4 and TRBJ1-1; a possible D gene is TRBD1 (5 bases). The CDR3 is 13 residues long. V lost 6 bases and J 2 bases, leaving 10 bases between the germline ends.

This clone was seen a single time. The rearrangement joins TRBV6-2 or TRBV6-3 to TRBJ2-5; 8 nucleotides align to TRBD1. Germline V gene data show CDR1 as MNHEY and CDR2 as SVGEGT. Unmatched junction bases numbered 4, after V lost 0 bases and J lost 4 bases. The CDR3 is made up of 15 amino acids. DNA for the CDR3: TGTGCCAGCAGTTACTCGTGGCAGGGGGCAGAGACCCAGTACTTC. It specifies CASSYSWQGAETQYF.

The gene calls are TRBV3-1 (or the pseudogene TRBV3-2) and TRBJ2-3; no clear D. Trimming left V 0 bases short and J 6 bases short, with 7 bases between. This CDR3 is built from 13 residues. Germline V gene sequence: CDR1 LGHDT, CDR2 YNNKEL (reference sequence). CDR3 DNA sequence: TGTGCCAGCAGCCAAGAGTTTCAGGATACGCAGTATTTT. Translating it yields CASSQEFQDTQYF.

The chain is built from TRBV7-9 and TRBJ1-3; TRBD1 aligns across 7 bases. The CDR3 covers 15 residues. Germline-derived CDR1 and CDR2 are SEHNR and FQNEAQ (reference sequence). J lost 2 bases, V lost 6 bases, and 7 bases had no gene match. The CDR3 loop is CASRRDRAAGNTIYF. CDR3 in DNA: TGTGCCAGCAGACGAGACAGGGCTGCTGGAAACACCATATATTTT.

The V gene is TRBV7-9, the J gene TRBJ2-4, with a tentative D call TRBD2 (5 bases). Germline CDR1 SEHNR, CDR2 FQNEAQ (reference sequence). Trimming cost V 5 bases and J 3 bases, with 17 bases left between them. CDR3 size: 16 residues. Written as DNA, the CDR3 is TGTGCCAGCAGCCCCGAGGGTAGGGATGGCAAAAACATTCAGTACTTC. As protein: CASSPEGRDGKNIQYF.

The rearrangement uses TRBV30 and TRBJ2-1, with 7 bases fitting TRBD2. Trimming at V came to 5 bases and at J to 4 bases, leaving 5 bases not matched to a gene. The CDR3 length is 13 residues. In germline, CDR1 is GTSNPN, CDR2 SVGIG (reference sequence). The CDR3 bases are TGTGCCTGGCGCGGGGGAGGTTACAATGAGCAGTTCTTC. Translating gives CAWRGGGYNEQFF.

The chain uses TRBV5-1 and TRBJ1-1; perhaps TRBD1 as D (6 bases). This CDR3 is built from 14 residues. Germline V gene lookup returns CDR1 SGHRS and CDR2 YFSETQ. V was pared by 4 bases and J by 1 base, with 11 bases between. The CDR3 DNA follows: TGCGCCAGCAGCCCCCGGACAGCGAACACTGAAGCTTTCTTT. Its protein is CASSPRTANTEAFF.